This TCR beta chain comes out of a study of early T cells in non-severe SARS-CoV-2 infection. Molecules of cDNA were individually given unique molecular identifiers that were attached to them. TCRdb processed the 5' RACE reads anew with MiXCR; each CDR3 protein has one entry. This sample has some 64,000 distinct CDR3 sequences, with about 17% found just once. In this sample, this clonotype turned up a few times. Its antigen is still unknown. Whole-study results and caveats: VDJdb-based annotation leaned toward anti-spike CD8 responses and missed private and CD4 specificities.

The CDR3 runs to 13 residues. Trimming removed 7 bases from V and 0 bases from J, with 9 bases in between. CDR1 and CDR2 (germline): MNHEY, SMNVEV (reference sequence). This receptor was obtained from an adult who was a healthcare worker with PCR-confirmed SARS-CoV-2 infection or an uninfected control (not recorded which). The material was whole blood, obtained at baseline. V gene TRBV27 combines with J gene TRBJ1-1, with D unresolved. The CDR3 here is CASKGGMNTEAFF. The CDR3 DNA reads TGTGCCAGCAAGGGAGGGATGAACACTGAAGCTTTCTTT.